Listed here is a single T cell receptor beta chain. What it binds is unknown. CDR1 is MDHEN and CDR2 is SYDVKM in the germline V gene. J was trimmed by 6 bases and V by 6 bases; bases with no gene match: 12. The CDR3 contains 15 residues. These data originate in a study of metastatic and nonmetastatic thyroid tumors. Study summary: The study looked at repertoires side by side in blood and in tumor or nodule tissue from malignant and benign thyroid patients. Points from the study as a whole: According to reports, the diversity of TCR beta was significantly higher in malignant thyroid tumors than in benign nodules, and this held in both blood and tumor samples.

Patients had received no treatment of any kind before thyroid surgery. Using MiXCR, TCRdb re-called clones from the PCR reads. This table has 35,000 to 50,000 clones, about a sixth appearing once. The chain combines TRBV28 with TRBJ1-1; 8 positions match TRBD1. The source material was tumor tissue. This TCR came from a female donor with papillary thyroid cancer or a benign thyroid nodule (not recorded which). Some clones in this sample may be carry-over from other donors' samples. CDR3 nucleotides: TGTGCCAGCAGAGACGTGGACAGGGTAGCCGCTGAAGCTTTCTTT. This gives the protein CASRDVDRVAAEAFF. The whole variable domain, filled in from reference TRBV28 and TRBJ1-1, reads DVKVTQSSRYLVKRTGEKVFLECVQDMDHENMFWYRQDPGLGLRLIYFSYDVKMKEKGDIPEGYSVSREKKERFSLILESASTNQTSMYLCASRDVDRVAAEAFFGQGTRLTVV.